This T cell receptor beta chain came from a study of T cell repertoires in aging, cancer and after chemotherapy. Looking at the study overall: Chronic lymphocytic leukemia patients on fludarabine- or bendamustine-based regimens gave paired samples before and after chemotherapy.

By share, this clonotype counts as medium-sized (0.01 to 0.1%). The target antigen is unknown. V lost 1 base and J lost 1, with 11 bases in between. In germline, CDR1 is LNHNV, CDR2 YYDKDF (reference sequence). CDR3 length: 15 amino acids. Peripheral blood genomic DNA, not sorted cells or RNA, was the template. A mixed TRB-A/B primer pool amplified rearranged TRB by multiplex touch-down PCR. TCRdb processed the multiplex PCR reads anew with MiXCR; each CDR3 protein has one entry. The sample yields 5,000 to 7,500 distinct CDR3 sequences, approximately 29% seen once. Study-wide results and caveats: In each cancer cohort, median generation probability increased across chemotherapy, suggesting thymic output rebounded.

The sequenced sample consisted of blood. V gene TRBV15 combines with J gene TRBJ2-7; D may be TRBD1 or TRBD2 (7 bases each). This TCR was sampled from a human donor with a blood cancer. The CDR3: CATSRAQGGSYEQYF. The CDR3 DNA reads TGTGCCACCAGCAGAGCCCAGGGGGGGTCCTACGAGCAGTACTTC.